The 30 T cell receptor beta chains listed next were all sequenced from one sample in a study of T cell clonality in common variable immunodeficiency. Measured with immunoSEQ multiplex PCR; TCRdb has only the in-frame clones, and not every one. The sample has approximately 81,000 clones, none seen only once. Sequencing was carried out using peripheral blood mononuclear cells. The receptors derive from a person between 18 and 70 years old in good health.

This clone was seen at least ten times. The CDR3 goes on 3 residues after the read ends, and that part is filled in from the germline J gene. This sequence joins TRBV7-9 and TRBJ2-7; 9 nucleotides match TRBD1. CDR1 is SEHNR, CDR2 FQNEAQ, per germline (reference sequence). The CDR3 runs 14 residues. After removal of 8 bases from V and 5 bases from J, the junction contained 10 bases not matched to a gene. CDR3 loop: CASGPRDRDNEQYF. Partial CDR3 DNA: TGTGCCAGCGGACCCCGGGACAGGGACAACGAG. Together with reference TRBV7-9 and TRBJ2-7, the CDR3 gives the full variable domain: DTGVSQNPRHKITKRGQNVTFRCDPISEHNRLYWYRQTLGQGPEFLTYFQNEAQLEKSRLLSDRFSAERPKGSFSTLEIQRTEQGDSAMYLCASGPRDRDNEQYFGPGTRLTVT.

There are many counts of this clone. The read falls 3 residues short of the CDR3 end, and the missing part is taken from the germline J gene. The genes are TRBV5-1 and TRBJ2-1, with a possible D match to TRBD1 (6 bases). CDR3 length equals 16 residues. Germline assignment: CDR1 SGHRS and CDR2 YFSETQ. V lost 4 bases and J 6 bases, leaving 20 bases between the germline ends. Partial CDR3 DNA: TGCGCCAGCAGCCCTAACCCGCAGGGGTCGGGCAATGAG. It translates to CASSPNPQGSGNE. The entire CDR3 is CASSPNPQGSGNEQFF.

In its sample, this clone was seen many times. The read finishes 3 residues shy of the CDR3 end, and the germline J gene is used to complete it. The chain couples TRBV19 to TRBJ1-1; weak D call: TRBD1 (6 bases). V lost 7 bases and J 6 bases, leaving 9 bases between the germline ends. CDR1 LNHDA and CDR2 SQIVND come from the germline V gene (reference sequence). The CDR3 runs 11 residues. The CDR3 is CASNGGSEAFF. The CDR3 DNA, read in part, is TGTGCCAGTAATGGGGGCTCTGAA.

This clone turned up a few times. The read stops 3 residues short of the end of the CDR3; the missing end is completed from the germline J gene. V and J are TRBV10-2 and TRBJ1-2, with D possibly being TRBD1 (5 bases). The CDR3 extends over 15 amino acids. The germline gives CDR1 WSHSY, CDR2 SAAADI. The chain's CDR3 is CASSISDSHQETYTF. The sequenced CDR3 bases are TGCGCCAGCAGTATCTCTGACAGCCACCAAGAGACC.

The table lists this clone with many counts. The read ends 3 residues before the CDR3 terminus; that terminus is restored from the germline J gene. The gene calls are TRBV2 and TRBJ2-7; possible D gene TRBD2, 6 bases. Deletions cut 5 bases from V and 3 bases from J, with 17 bases between. There are 15 residues in the CDR3. Germline lookup yields CDR1 SNHLY and CDR2 FYNNEI. CDR3 DNA, as far as it was read: TGTGCCAGCAGTCGTTCTCCCACTAGCAGCTACGAG. Encoded protein: CASSRSPTSSYE. The whole CDR3 sequence reads CASSRSPTSSYEQYF.

The sample holds many counts of this clone. The sequenced fragment ends 3 residues before the CDR3 boundary, so the rest is inferred from the germline J gene. This same CDR3 is encoded by further DNA sequences in the sample. The V and J genes are TRBV7-2 and TRBJ2-7, with 7 positions matching TRBD2. The CDR3 contains 15 residues. Germline-derived CDR1 and CDR2 are SGHTA and FQGNSA. The V and J ends lost 6 bases and 1 base, in that order; junction bases with no gene match: 9. CDR3 protein: CASRPTSDQSYEQYF. The part of the CDR3 DNA that was read is TGTGCCAGCAGACCCACTAGCGACCAATCCTACGAG.

In this sample, this clone turned up many times. The CDR3 end is not reached by the read, which stops 3 residues before it; the germline J gene fills it in. The chain carries TRBV6-4 and TRBJ1-2, with a tentative D call TRBD1 (6 bases). From germline, CDR1 is MRHNA and CDR2 SNTAGT. The length of the CDR3 is 17 residues. The CDR3 is CASSDTFRGRGAYGYTF. The CDR3 bases that were read are TGTGCCAGCAGTGACACCTTCAGGGGCAGGGGAGCGTACGGC.

This clone was found many times. CDR3 DNA (partial): TGTGCCAGCAGCCTTGAGGGCTACCCATATGGC. It translates to CASSLEGYPYG. The whole CDR3 reads CASSLEGYPYGYTF. The chain links TRBV5-4 to TRBJ1-2, with D unresolved. The missing CDR3 end, 3 residues past where the read stops, is filled in from the germline J gene. This CDR3 contains 14 residues. V was trimmed by 4 bases and J by 5 bases, leaving 15 bases between them. The V gene's germline CDR1 is SGHNT and CDR2 YYREEE (reference sequence).

This clone was seen ten or more times. The read comes to an end 3 residues before the CDR3 does, leaving the germline J gene to fill in the end. The chain carries TRBV20-1 and TRBJ1-3; 11 bases map to TRBD1. The CDR3 totals 17 residues. V shed 5 bases and J 3 bases; nucleotides not matched to a gene: 12. Germline V CDR1 and CDR2: DFQATT, SNEGSKA (reference sequence). The CDR3 loop is CSAGTGTGGGFGNTIYF. The CDR3 bases that were read are TGCAGTGCTGGAACCGGGACAGGGGGAGGGTTTGGAAACACC.

This clone was picked up many times. The CDR3 end falls 3 residues outside the read, so it is completed with the germline J gene. The chain combines TRBV19 with TRBJ2-7; TRBD1 matches at 7 bases. The CDR3 is 14 amino acids. Germline assignment: CDR1 LNHDA and CDR2 SQIVND (reference sequence). The V segment lost 5 bases and the J segment 0 bases; nucleotides outside the gene matches: 4. The chain's CDR3 is CASSPTGDSYEQYF. CDR3 DNA (partial): TGTGCCAGTAGTCCCACAGGGGACTCCTACGAG.

This clone was seen ten or more times. The read ends 3 residues before the CDR3 terminus; that terminus is restored from the germline J gene. This chain connects TRBV10-3 to TRBJ1-4; 8 bases fit TRBD1. CDR1 is ENHRY and CDR2 is SYGVKD in the germline V gene. The CDR3 sequence is 13 residues long. Unmatched junction bases numbered 5, after V lost 10 bases and J lost 4 bases. The CDR3 loop reads CATMGQDNEKLFF. The CDR3 bases that were read are TGTGCCACCATGGGACAGGATAATGAAAAA.

This clone was picked up many times. The part of the CDR3 DNA that was read is TGTGCCAGCAGCTTCGATGGGGCGCGAGGAAATGAG. Translating gives CASSFDGARGNE. The whole CDR3 sequence is CASSFDGARGNEQFF. This sequence joins TRBV7-3 and TRBJ2-1; the D gene is possibly TRBD1 (5 bases). The CDR3 end lies 3 residues beyond the end of the read and is filled in from the germline J gene. The CDR3 has 15 residues. The germline V gene has CDR1 SGHTA and CDR2 FQGTGA. V lost 3 bases and J lost 7, with 16 bases in between.

This clone was counted ten times or more. The read falls 3 residues short of the CDR3 end, and the missing part is taken from the germline J gene. J is TRBJ2-3 and V is TRBV7-9; D unclear. The CDR3 loop spans 14 amino acids. Per the germline V gene, CDR1 is SEHNR and CDR2 is FQNEAQ (reference sequence). The V and J ends lost 5 bases and 0 bases respectively, with 9 bases between them. The CDR3 DNA, read in part, is TGTGCCAGCAGCCCACTGACTAGCACAGATACG. Protein sequence: CASSPLTSTDT. The entire CDR3 is CASSPLTSTDTQYF.

This clone was seen many times. The read halts 3 residues ahead of the CDR3 end, with the missing end drawn from the germline J gene. The rearrangement uses TRBV5-4 and TRBJ2-7, with D possibly matching TRBD2 (5 bases). The CDR3 consists of 14 residues. V shed 3 bases and J shed 0 bases, with 10 bases lying between them. Germline loops: CDR1 SGHNT, CDR2 YYREEE (reference sequence). The part of the CDR3 DNA that was read is TGTGCCAGCAGCTCTAGGACTCGCTCCTACGAG. This sequence encodes CASSSRTRSYE. The whole CDR3 sequence is CASSSRTRSYEQYF.

Ten or more counts support this clone. The read finishes 3 residues shy of the CDR3 end, and the germline J gene is used to complete it. This chain connects TRBV4-1 to TRBJ2-7, with D perhaps matching TRBD1 or TRBD2 (6 bases each). Per the germline V gene, CDR1 is MGHRA and CDR2 is YSYEKL. Trimming pared 3 bases from V and 5 bases from J, leaving 17 bases between. The CDR3 loop spans 15 amino acids. CDR3 residues: CASSQPTGRFHEQYF. CDR3 DNA, as far as it was read: TGCGCCAGCAGCCAGCCCACAGGGAGGTTCCACGAG.

Concerning this clone: The read terminates 3 residues before the CDR3 end, so the remaining end is supplied by the germline J gene. The V call is TRBV7-3, the J call TRBJ1-1; TRBD1 is a possible D gene (6 bases). Germline CDR1 is SGHTA and CDR2 is FQGTGA. The CDR3 covers 13 residues. With 4 bases removed from V and 7 bases from J, the gap between germline ends came to 13 bases. Partial CDR3 DNA: TGTGCCAGCAGCTCCAGGGGTGCGGATGAA. This sequence encodes CASSSRGADE. In full, the CDR3 is CASSSRGADEAFF.

This clone came up many times. The read is 3 residues too short to cover the CDR3 end, so that end is filled in from the germline J gene. This rearrangement joins TRBV7-2 to TRBJ2-1, with 10 bases that match TRBD1. Germline loops: CDR1 SGHTA, CDR2 FQGNSA. With 5 bases clipped from V and 2 bases from J, the junction kept 3 bases outside the gene matches. The CDR3 spans 15 residues. The sequenced part of the CDR3 DNA is TGTGCCAGCAGCGCGACAGGGGGCGCCTACAATGAG. It translates to CASSATGGAYNE. The whole CDR3 sequence reads CASSATGGAYNEQFF. The variable domain in full, with the rest retrieved from reference TRBV7-2 and TRBJ2-1, is GAGVSQSPSNKVTEKGKDVELRCDPISGHTALYWYRQSLGQGLEFLIYFQGNSAPDKSGLPSDRFSAERTGGSVSTLTIQRTQQEDSAVYLCASSATGGAYNEQFFGPGTRLTVL.

This clone was seen at least ten times. The read ends 3 residues before the CDR3 terminus; that terminus is restored from the germline J gene. This sequence joins TRBV9 and TRBJ2-2; D gene uncertain. V lost 0 bases and J lost 6, with 9 bases in between. CDR3 size: 14 residues. CDR1 SGDLS and CDR2 YYNGEE come from the germline V gene. The DNA read from the CDR3 is TGTGCCAGCAGCGTAGATAATCGTCCCGGGGAG. Its protein product is CASSVDNRPGE. The full CDR3 is CASSVDNRPGELFF.

This clone was observed at least ten times. The sequenced CDR3 bases are TGTGCCAGCTCACCAGCAAAGACAGGGACAGAGACC. Its protein is CASSPAKTGTET. The CDR3, in full, reads CASSPAKTGTETQYF. The V gene is TRBV18, the J gene TRBJ2-5, with 7 bases identical to TRBD1. The read terminates 3 residues before the CDR3 end, so the remaining end is supplied by the germline J gene. Germline-derived CDR1 and CDR2 are KGHSH and LQKENI. Trimming at V came to 2 bases and at J to 4 bases, leaving 7 bases not matched to a gene. The CDR3 consists of 15 residues.

This clone was observed many times. Read data end 3 residues before the CDR3 end; the end is taken from the germline J gene. The V gene is TRBV29-1, the J gene TRBJ2-7; 7 bases line up with TRBD2. The CDR3 is 14 residues long. The V segment lost 6 bases and the J segment 3 bases; nucleotides outside the gene matches: 11. In germline, CDR1 is SQVTM, CDR2 ANQGSEA. CDR3 DNA (partial): TGCAGCGTCGCGGACCTTTCGGGGGGCTACGAG. It translates to CSVADLSGGYE. The CDR3, in full, reads CSVADLSGGYEQYF.

This clone was counted at least ten times. The read ends 3 residues before the CDR3 terminus; that terminus is restored from the germline J gene. The chain joins TRBV4-1 to TRBJ1-1; 7 nucleotides align to TRBD1. Germline CDR1 reads MGHRA; CDR2 reads YSYEKL. The V gene end was trimmed by 4 bases and the J gene end by 3 bases; junction bases not matched to a gene: 11. The CDR3 is 16 residues long. Partial CDR3 DNA: TGCGCCAGCAGCCCCAGCGGTACAGGGGAATACACTGAA. It yields the protein CASSPSGTGEYTE. The whole CDR3 protein is CASSPSGTGEYTEAFF.

This clone was recorded many times. From the germline J gene comes the end of the CDR3, since the read stops 3 residues before it. The chain uses TRBV7-2 and TRBJ2-1, with 9 bases matching TRBD2. Per the germline V gene, CDR1 is SGHTA and CDR2 is FQGNSA. The CDR3 loop spans 14 amino acids. The J segment lost 9 bases and the V segment lost 1 base, leaving 4 bases of the junction unmatched. The CDR3 region is CASSLGISGSEQFF. CDR3 bases read: TGTGCCAGCAGCTTAGGTATTAGCGGGAGTGAG.

This clone appeared many times. From the germline J gene comes the end of the CDR3, since the read stops 3 residues before it. The chain is built from TRBV7-9 and TRBJ2-5; 9 bases map to TRBD2. The CDR3 loop spans 15 amino acids. The V segment lost 2 bases and the J segment 5 bases; nucleotides outside the gene matches: 6. Germline lookup yields CDR1 SEHNR and CDR2 FQNEAQ (reference sequence). CDR3 bases read: TGTGCCAGCAGCTTAAGAGGAAGCGGGAGGGAGACC. Encoded protein: CASSLRGSGRET. The complete CDR3 protein is CASSLRGSGRETQYF.

This clone was seen many times. The read terminates 3 residues before the CDR3 end, so the remaining end is supplied by the germline J gene. The V call is TRBV12-3 or TRBV12-4, the J call TRBJ1-4, with D tentatively TRBD1 (5 bases). The ends were cut back, 8 bases at V and 10 bases at J, with 17 bases in the middle. CDR3 length equals 13 residues. The sequenced part of the CDR3 DNA is TGTGCCAGCGGCGAGGTGGGCGGGGGAAAA. It yields the protein CASGEVGGGK. In full, the CDR3 is CASGEVGGGKLFF.

This clone was observed many times. The read comes to an end 3 residues before the CDR3 does, leaving the germline J gene to fill in the end. The V gene is TRBV29-1, the J gene TRBJ2-1; D gene uncertain. V shed 3 bases and J shed 4 bases, with 7 bases lying between them. Looked up from germline, CDR1 is SQVTM and CDR2 is ANQGSEA. The CDR3 covers 12 residues. The sequenced part of the CDR3 DNA is TGCAGCGTTGATTTGACTTACAATGAG. It yields the protein CSVDLTYNE. The full CDR3 protein reads CSVDLTYNEQFF.

This clone was detected many times. Coverage ceases 3 residues before the CDR3 finishes, and the germline J gene fills in the end. The J gene is TRBJ2-1, the V gene TRBV7-9, with 10 bases lining up with TRBD1. The CDR3 runs 15 residues. Per germline, CDR1 SEHNR and CDR2 FQNEAQ (reference sequence). V dropped 5 bases and J dropped 3; count of bases not matched to a gene: 4. Incomplete CDR3 DNA: TGTGCCAGCAGCGACCGGGACAGGGGCTACAATGAG. Protein sequence: CASSDRDRGYNE. The full CDR3 sequence reads CASSDRDRGYNEQFF.

This clone was detected many times. The CDR3 is cut off 3 residues early in the read; its end comes from the germline J gene. The J gene is TRBJ1-2, the V gene TRBV28; D gene unclear. Germline CDR1 reads MDHEN; CDR2 reads SYDVKM. The CDR3 runs to 15 residues. The V end lost 2 bases, the J end lost 4 bases, and 14 bases lay between the germline ends. The sequenced part of the CDR3 DNA is TGTGCCAGCAGTTTAGTTGCGGGGAAGGGCTATGGC. Its protein is CASSLVAGKGYG. The whole CDR3 sequence reads CASSLVAGKGYGYTF.

This clone occurred many times. The DNA ends 3 residues before the CDR3 does, and the rest of the CDR3 is filled in from the germline J gene. The rearrangement links TRBV4-1 to TRBJ2-2; 9 bases line up with TRBD2. V trimming: 2 bases; J trimming: 3 bases; junction bases outside the gene matches: 4. In germline, CDR1 is MGHRA, CDR2 YSYEKL. The CDR3 is 16 amino acids. The covered CDR3 bases are TGCGCCAGCAGCCAATTAGGACTAGCGTACACCGGGGAG. Amino acid sequence: CASSQLGLAYTGE. The entire CDR3 protein reads CASSQLGLAYTGELFF.

This clone was recorded at least ten times. The CDR3 is cut off 3 residues early in the read; its end comes from the germline J gene. The rearrangement uses TRBV5-3 and TRBJ2-4; 7 bases line up with TRBD1. TRBV5-3 is known as an ORF, though its function is uncertain. The V segment lost 3 bases and the J segment 0 bases; nucleotides outside the gene matches: 6. This CDR3 is built from 16 residues. The part of the CDR3 DNA that was read is TGTGCCAGAAGCTCGGACAGGCTACTAGCCAAAAACATT. Protein: CARSSDRLLAKNI. The entire CDR3 is CARSSDRLLAKNIQYF.

This clone was counted at least ten times. The CDR3 end is not reached by the read, which stops 3 residues before it; the germline J gene fills it in. The chain has TRBV14 and TRBJ2-7, with TRBD1 as a possible D gene (6 bases). The CDR3 covers 15 residues. The germline CDR1 and CDR2 sequences are SGHDN and FVKESK. Trimming removed 2 bases at V and 1 base at J, with 12 bases between. Here the CDR3 reads CASSQRRGRSYEQYF. The CDR3 bases that were read are TGTGCCAGCAGCCAACGCAGGGGCCGTTCCTACGAG.